The T cell receptor beta chain under discussion was sequenced for a study of T cells after yellow fever vaccination. Study results and caveats: Reappearing after the booster were most of the clones from primary vaccination (almost 97% CD4, 85% to 90% CD8).

This clonotype has a count of ten or more. Its antigen is unidentified. TCRdb re-analysed the 5' RACE reads in MiXCR, keeping a single row per CDR3 protein. The sample includes 300,000 to 400,000 distinct CDR3 sequences, 9.5% to 15% of them seen just once. The germline gives CDR1 SGHVS, CDR2 FNYEAQ. This CDR3 has 18 residues. Trimming removed 2 bases from V and 0 bases from J; junction bases left unmatched: 9. The chain uses TRBV7-6 and TRBJ2-1, with 8 positions matching TRBD2. This clonotype was obtained from a young man who received the YFV17D yellow fever vaccine. The specimen was CD4+ T cells sorted from PBMCs, collected 15 days after the yellow fever booster vaccination. Written as DNA, the CDR3 is TGTGCCAGCAGCTTAACAGCGGGGGCCCCCTACTCCTACAATGAGCAGTTCTTC. Its protein is CASSLTAGAPYSYNEQFF.